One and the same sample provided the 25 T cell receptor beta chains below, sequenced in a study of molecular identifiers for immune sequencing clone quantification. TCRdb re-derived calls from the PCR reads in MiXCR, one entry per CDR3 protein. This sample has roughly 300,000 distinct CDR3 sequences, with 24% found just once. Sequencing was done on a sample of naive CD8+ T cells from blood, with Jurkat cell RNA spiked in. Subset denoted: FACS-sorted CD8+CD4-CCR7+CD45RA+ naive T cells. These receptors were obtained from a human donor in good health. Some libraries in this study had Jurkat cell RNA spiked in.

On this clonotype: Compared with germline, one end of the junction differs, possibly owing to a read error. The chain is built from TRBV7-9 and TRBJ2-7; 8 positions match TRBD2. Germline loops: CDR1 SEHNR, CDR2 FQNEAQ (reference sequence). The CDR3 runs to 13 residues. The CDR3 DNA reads TGTGCCAGCAGCCCGGGGGGGCCCTACGAGCAGCACTTC. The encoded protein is CASSPGGPYEQHF.

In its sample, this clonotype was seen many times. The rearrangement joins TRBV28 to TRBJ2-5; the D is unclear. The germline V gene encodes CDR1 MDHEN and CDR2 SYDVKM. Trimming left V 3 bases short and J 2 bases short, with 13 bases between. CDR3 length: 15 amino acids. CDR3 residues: CASSFWALGQETQYF. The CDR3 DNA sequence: TGTGCCAGCAGTTTCTGGGCGCTGGGTCAAGAGACCCAGTACTTC.

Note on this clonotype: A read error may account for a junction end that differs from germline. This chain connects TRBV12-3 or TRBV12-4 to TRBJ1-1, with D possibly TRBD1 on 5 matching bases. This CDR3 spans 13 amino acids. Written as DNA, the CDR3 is TGTGCCATCAGTTTCGGGGGTGGGACTGAAGCTTTCTTT. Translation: CAISFGGGTEAFF.

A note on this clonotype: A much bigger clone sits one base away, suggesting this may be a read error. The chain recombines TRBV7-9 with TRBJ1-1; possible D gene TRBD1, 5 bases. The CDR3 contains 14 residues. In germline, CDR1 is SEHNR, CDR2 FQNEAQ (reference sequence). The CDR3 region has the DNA TGTGCCAGCTGCTTAGAAGGGGTATGGACTGAAGCTTTCTTT. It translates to CASCLEGVWTEAFF.

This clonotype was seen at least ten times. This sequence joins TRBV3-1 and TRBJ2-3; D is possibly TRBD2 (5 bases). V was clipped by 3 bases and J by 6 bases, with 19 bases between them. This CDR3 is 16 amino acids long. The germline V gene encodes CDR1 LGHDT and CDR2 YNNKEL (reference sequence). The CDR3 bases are TGTGCCAGCAGCCAGTCGATGAGGGATTTGGCCGATACGCAGTATTTT. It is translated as CASSQSMRDLADTQYF.

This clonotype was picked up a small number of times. CDR3 amino acids: CASSQEVGLDELFF. CDR3 nucleotides: TGCGCCAGCAGCCAAGAGGTCGGTTTGGATGAGCTGTTTTTT. The V and J genes are TRBV4-1 and TRBJ2-2; D not resolved. Germline CDR1 is MGHRA and CDR2 is YSYEKL. The V gene lost 0 bases and the J gene lost 11 bases, with 13 bases spanning the gap. The CDR3 sequence is 14 residues long.

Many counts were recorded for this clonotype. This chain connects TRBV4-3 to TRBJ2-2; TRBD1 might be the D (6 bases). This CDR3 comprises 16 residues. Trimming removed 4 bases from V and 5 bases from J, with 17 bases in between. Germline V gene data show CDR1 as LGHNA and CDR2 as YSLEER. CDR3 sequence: CASSLDSPQGTGELFF. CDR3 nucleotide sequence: TGCGCCAGCAGCCTAGACTCTCCACAGGGTACCGGGGAGCTGTTTTTT.

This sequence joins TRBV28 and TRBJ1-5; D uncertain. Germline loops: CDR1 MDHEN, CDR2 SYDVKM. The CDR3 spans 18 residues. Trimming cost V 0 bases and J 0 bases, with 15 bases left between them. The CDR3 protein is CASSLWTPEGFSNQPQHF. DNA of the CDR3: TGTGCCAGCAGTTTATGGACACCCGAAGGATTTAGCAATCAGCCCCAGCATTTT.

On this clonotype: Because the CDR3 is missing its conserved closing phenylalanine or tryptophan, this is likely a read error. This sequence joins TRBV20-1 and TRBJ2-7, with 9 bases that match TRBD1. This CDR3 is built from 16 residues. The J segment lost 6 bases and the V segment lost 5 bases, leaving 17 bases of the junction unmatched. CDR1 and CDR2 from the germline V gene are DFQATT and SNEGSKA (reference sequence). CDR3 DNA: TGCAGTGCTCTAAGCCGGGACAGGGCTATGGTCTCCGAGCAGTACCTC. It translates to CSALSRDRAMVSEQYL.

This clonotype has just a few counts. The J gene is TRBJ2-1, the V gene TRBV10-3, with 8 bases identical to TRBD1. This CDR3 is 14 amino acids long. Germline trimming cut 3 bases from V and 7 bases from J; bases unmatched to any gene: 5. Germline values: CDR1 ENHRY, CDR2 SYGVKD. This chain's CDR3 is CAISDETGVNEQFF. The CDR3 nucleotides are TGTGCCATCAGTGATGAGACAGGGGTGAATGAGCAGTTCTTC.

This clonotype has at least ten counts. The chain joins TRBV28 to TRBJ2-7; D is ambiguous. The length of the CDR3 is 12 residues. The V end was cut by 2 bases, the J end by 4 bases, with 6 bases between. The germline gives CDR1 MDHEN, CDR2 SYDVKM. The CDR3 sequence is CASSLMLYEQYF. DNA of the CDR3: TGTGCCAGCAGTTTAATGCTATACGAGCAGTACTTC.

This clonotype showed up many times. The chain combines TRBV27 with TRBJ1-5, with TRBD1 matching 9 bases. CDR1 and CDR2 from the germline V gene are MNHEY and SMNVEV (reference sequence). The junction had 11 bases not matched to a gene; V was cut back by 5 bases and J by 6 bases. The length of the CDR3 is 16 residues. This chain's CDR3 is CASSPHPGQGFQPQHF. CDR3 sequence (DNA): TGTGCCAGCAGTCCCCATCCGGGACAGGGTTTTCAGCCCCAGCATTTT.

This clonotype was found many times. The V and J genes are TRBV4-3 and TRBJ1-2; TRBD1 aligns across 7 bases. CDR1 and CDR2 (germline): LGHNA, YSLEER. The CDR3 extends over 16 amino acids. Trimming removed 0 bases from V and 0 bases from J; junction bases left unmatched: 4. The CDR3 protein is CASSQEAGQSNYGYTF. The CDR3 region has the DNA TGCGCCAGCAGCCAAGAAGCGGGACAGTCTAACTATGGCTACACCTTC.

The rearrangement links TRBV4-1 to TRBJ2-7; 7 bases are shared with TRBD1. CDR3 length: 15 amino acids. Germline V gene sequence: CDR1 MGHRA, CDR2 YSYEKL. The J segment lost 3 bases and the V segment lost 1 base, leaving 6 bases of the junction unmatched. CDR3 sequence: CASSQVYAGGYEQYF. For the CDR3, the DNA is TGCGCCAGCAGCCAAGTGTATGCAGGGGGCTACGAGCAGTACTTC.

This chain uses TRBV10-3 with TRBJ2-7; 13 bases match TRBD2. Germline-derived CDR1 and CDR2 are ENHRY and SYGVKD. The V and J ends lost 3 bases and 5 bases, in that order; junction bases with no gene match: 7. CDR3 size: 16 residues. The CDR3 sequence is CAISEGLTSGGHEQYF. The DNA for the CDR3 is TGTGCCATCAGTGAAGGTTTGACTAGCGGGGGGCACGAGCAGTACTTC.

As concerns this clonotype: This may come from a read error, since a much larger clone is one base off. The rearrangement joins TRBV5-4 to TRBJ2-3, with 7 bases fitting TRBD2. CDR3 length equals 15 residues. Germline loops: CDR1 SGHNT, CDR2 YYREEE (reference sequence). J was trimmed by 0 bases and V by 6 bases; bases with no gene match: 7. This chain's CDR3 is CASNFRGDSTDTQYF. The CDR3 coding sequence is TGTGCCAGCAACTTTCGGGGGGATAGCACAGATACGCAGTATTTT.

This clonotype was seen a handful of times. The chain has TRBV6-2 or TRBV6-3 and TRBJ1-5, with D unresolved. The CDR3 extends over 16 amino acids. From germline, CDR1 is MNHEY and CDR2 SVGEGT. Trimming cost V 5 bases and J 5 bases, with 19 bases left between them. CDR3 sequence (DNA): TGTGCCAGCAGTCTTTTAGCCCCGACTCCTTATCAGCCCCAGCATTTT. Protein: CASSLLAPTPYQPQHF.

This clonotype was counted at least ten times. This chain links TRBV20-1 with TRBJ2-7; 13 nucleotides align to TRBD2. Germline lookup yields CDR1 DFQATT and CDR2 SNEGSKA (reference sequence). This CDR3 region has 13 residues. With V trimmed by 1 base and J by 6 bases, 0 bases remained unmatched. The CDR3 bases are TGCAGTGCTAGAGGGACTAGCGGGAGCGAGCAGTACTTC. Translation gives CSARGTSGSEQYF.

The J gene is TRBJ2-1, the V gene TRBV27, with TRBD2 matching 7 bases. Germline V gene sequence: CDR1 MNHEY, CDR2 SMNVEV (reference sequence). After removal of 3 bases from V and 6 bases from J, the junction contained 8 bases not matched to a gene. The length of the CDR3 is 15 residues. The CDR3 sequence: CASSLSRTSSNEQFF. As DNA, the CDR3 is TGTGCCAGCAGTTTGAGCAGGACTAGTAGCAATGAGCAGTTCTTC.

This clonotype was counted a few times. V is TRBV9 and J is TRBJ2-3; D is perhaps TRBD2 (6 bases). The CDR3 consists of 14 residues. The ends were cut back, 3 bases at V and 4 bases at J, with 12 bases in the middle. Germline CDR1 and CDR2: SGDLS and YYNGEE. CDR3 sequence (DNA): TGTGCCAGCAGCGCCTCTGGACTATCAGATACGCAGTATTTT. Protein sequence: CASSASGLSDTQYF.

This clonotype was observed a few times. The CDR3 sequence: CASSSFDSGGVYEQYF. CDR3 nucleotide sequence: TGTGCCAGCAGCTCCTTCGATAGCGGGGGGGTATACGAGCAGTACTTC. This chain uses TRBV13 with TRBJ2-7; TRBD2 aligns across 11 bases. The germline V gene has CDR1 PRHDT and CDR2 FYEKMQ (reference sequence). The junction had 9 bases not matched to a gene; V was cut back by 4 bases and J by 4 bases. The CDR3 is made up of 16 amino acids.

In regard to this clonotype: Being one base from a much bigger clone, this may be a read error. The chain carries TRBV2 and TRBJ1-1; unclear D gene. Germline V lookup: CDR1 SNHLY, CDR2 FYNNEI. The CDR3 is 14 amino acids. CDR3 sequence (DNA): TGTGCCAGCAAGACGGGCTACATGAACACTGTAGCTTTCTTT. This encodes CASKTGYMNTVAFF.

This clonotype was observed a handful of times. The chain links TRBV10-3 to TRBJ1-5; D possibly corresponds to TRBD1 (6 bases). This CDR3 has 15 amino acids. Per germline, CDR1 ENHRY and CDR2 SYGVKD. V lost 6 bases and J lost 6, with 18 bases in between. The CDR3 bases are TGTGCCATCAGAAACGAACAGGGTCCGGGTCAGCCCCAGCATTTT. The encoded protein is CAIRNEQGPGQPQHF.

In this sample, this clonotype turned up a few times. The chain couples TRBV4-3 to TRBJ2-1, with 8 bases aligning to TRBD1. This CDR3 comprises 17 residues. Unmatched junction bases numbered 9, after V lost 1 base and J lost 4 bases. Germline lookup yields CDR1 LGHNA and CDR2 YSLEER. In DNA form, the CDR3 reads TGCGCCAGCAGCCAAGGGTCAGGCAGGGGGCTTTACAATGAGCAGTTCTTC. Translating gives CASSQGSGRGLYNEQFF.

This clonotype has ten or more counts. CDR3 in DNA: TGTGCCACCAGCAGAGATAAAGCTAGCGGGGAGCCTACGAATACGCAGTATTTT. It codes for CATSRDKASGEPTNTQYF. This chain joins TRBV15 and TRBJ2-3; 9 bases map to TRBD2. V gave up 0 bases and J gave up 7 bases; unmatched junction bases: 14. CDR3 length equals 18 residues. In germline, CDR1 is LNHNV, CDR2 YYDKDF (reference sequence).